This TCR beta chain came from a study of shared clonotypes between healthy human individuals. The overall study: Three plates each covered CD4 naive and memory; CD8 naive two, CD8 memory one. Study-wide points: The sharing of 4.5% to 5.5% of naive CD4 clonotypes was seen across a handful of donors.

A word on this clone: Its antigen is unidentified.

Everyone who donated was a Caucasian adult who lived in Nashville, Tennessee. Trimming left V 4 bases short and J 6 bases short, with 19 bases between. The germline gives CDR1 SGDLS, CDR2 YYNGEE. The CDR3 totals 15 residues. In the study's own analysis: As immunoSEQ supplied junction-only sequences (without quality scores), filtering differed. Sequenced by immunoSEQ multiplex PCR; TCRdb stores in-frame clones only, minus some. V and J calls plus clone size are reproduced from that table; the DNA served to infer D and trimming. Here the sample spans over 1.4 million clones, over 95% being singletons. This chain joins TRBV9 and TRBJ1-1; perhaps TRBD1 as D (5 bases). The material sequenced was naive CD4+ T cells sorted from blood. As for subset: CD45RA+ positively selected. The TCR was taken from a man in his thirties or forties in good health. The CDR3 DNA sequence: TGTGCCAGCAGCTCCCTCGAGGGGCGCCGTGCTGAAGCTTTCTTT. It yields the protein CASSSLEGRRAEAFF.